This T cell receptor beta chain came from a study of blood T cell repertoires in COVID-19. Turning to the study itself: Nucleic acid was either cDNA or gDNA, and it came from T cells, B-cell-depleted T cells, or PBMCs.

Using immunoSEQ multiplex PCR, the repertoire was profiled, and TCRdb retains in-frame clones only, with some absent. The table has some 260,000 clones, roughly four fifths seen once. There are 14 residues in the CDR3. Germline CDR1 and CDR2: SGHNT and YENEEA. Germline trimming cut 5 bases from V and 4 bases from J; bases unmatched to any gene: 4. Everyone who took part was 18 to 89 years old, and they came from some 23 US areas. Participant-reported clinical history was the basis for cohort assignment. This rearrangement joins TRBV11-3 to TRBJ1-5; 8 nucleotides line up with TRBD1. Sequenced material: PBMCs or T cells enriched from blood (not recorded which). The TCR originated in a man aged 25-45 years with acute COVID-19. CDR3 region: CASSLGTGNQPQHF. In nucleotides, the CDR3 is TGTGCCAGCAGCCTCGGGACAGGAAATCAGCCCCAGCATTTT. The full variable domain, completed using reference TRBV11-3 and TRBJ1-5, is EAGVVQSPRYKIIEKKQPVAFWCNPISGHNTLYWYLQNLGQGPELLIRYENEEAVDDSQLPKDRFSAERLKGVDSTLKIQPAELGDSAVYLCASSLGTGNQPQHFGDGTRLSIL.